The 7 T cell receptor beta chains below all came from one sample that was sequenced in a study of early T cells in non-severe SARS-CoV-2 infection. TCRdb analysed the 5' RACE reads with MiXCR anew, one entry per CDR3 protein. This table has approximately 89,000 distinct CDR3 sequences, more than 13% appearing once. The sample consisted of whole blood. The origin of the receptors is an adult who was a healthcare worker with PCR-confirmed SARS-CoV-2 infection or an uninfected control (not recorded which).

Regarding this clonotype: A read error may be the cause here, since a much bigger clone is one base away. The rearrangement joins TRBV20-1 to TRBJ2-7; D is possibly TRBD2 (6 bases). The CDR3 extends over 12 amino acids. The germline gives CDR1 DFQATT, CDR2 SNEGSKA (reference sequence). CDR3 nucleotide sequence: TGCAGATACCCCGGGGGTACCTACAAGCAGTACTTC. Translated, it gives CRYPGGTYKQYF.

Points on this clonotype: Germline is not matched at one junction end, which may reflect a read error. The chain employs TRBV7-8 and TRBJ2-3; tentative D call: TRBD2 (5 bases). There are 16 residues in the CDR3. In germline, CDR1 is SGHVS, CDR2 FQNEAQ. CDR3 in DNA: TGTGCCATCAGCCCCTTGCGGGTGGCAAATCCAGATACGCAGTATTTT. It yields the protein CAISPLRVANPDTQYF.

This clonotype appeared a few times. This rearrangement joins TRBV7-9 to TRBJ2-7; 8 bases map to TRBD1. This CDR3 has 15 amino acids. The V segment lost 3 bases and the J segment 0 bases; nucleotides outside the gene matches: 4. CDR1 and CDR2 from the germline V gene are SEHNR and FQNEAQ (reference sequence). Written as DNA, the CDR3 is TGTGCCAGCAGCTTTCCGGGACAGGCCTCCTACGAGCAGTACTTC. Protein sequence: CASSFPGQASYEQYF.

Comments on this clonotype: The CDR3 does not close with the conserved phenylalanine or tryptophan, likely indicating a read error. J is TRBJ2-7 and V is TRBV3-1; 13 nucleotides align to TRBD2. The CDR3 sequence is 16 residues long. Germline V CDR1 and CDR2: LGHDT, YNNKEL (reference sequence). CDR3 bases: TGTGCCTGCAGCCAAAGAGGACTAGCGGGGGTCTCCGAGCAGTACTCC. Amino acid sequence: CACSQRGLAGVSEQYS.

Turning to this clonotype: This may arise from a read error, as a much more abundant clone is one base away. The genes are TRBV7-9 and TRBJ2-7; D is uncertain. Germline V CDR1 and CDR2: SEHNR, FQNEAQ (reference sequence). This CDR3 region has 11 residues. The CDR3 DNA sequence: TGTGCCACCGCTGCCTCCTACGAGCAGAACTTC. Residues: CATAASYEQNF.

This clonotype was counted ten times or more. This chain uses TRBV6-6 with TRBJ2-7, with 7 bases lining up with TRBD1. The length of the CDR3 is 12 residues. Germline V gene data show CDR1 as MNHNY and CDR2 as SVGAGI (reference sequence). J lost 6 bases, V lost 7 bases, and 6 bases had no gene match. The CDR3 sequence is CASKPDRSEQYF. CDR3 in DNA: TGTGCCAGCAAACCGGACAGGAGCGAGCAGTACTTC.

The chain is built from TRBV20-1 and TRBJ1-6, with D tentatively TRBD1 (5 bases). V dropped 0 bases and J dropped 7 bases, with 16 bases sitting between them. The CDR3 has 16 amino acids. CDR1 DFQATT and CDR2 SNEGSKA come from the germline V gene (reference sequence). The CDR3 protein is CSARDIQGSGNSPLHF. The CDR3 DNA sequence: TGCAGTGCTAGAGATATCCAGGGTTCGGGGAATTCACCCCTCCACTTT.